This T cell receptor (beta chain) was sequenced for a study of cytomegalovirus exposure and HLA in healthy donors. With 60 Vbeta and 13 Jbeta primers, the PCR was carried out. The repertoire was sequenced with immunoSEQ multiplex PCR; TCRdb's copy has only in-frame clones and lacks some. In the table there are about 170,000 clones, almost 75% of which are singletons. Concerning this clone itself: What it binds is unknown.

CDR3 length: 15 amino acids. With 0 bases clipped from V and 9 bases from J, the junction kept 4 bases outside the gene matches. The germline gives CDR1 PRHDT, CDR2 FYEKMQ (reference sequence). Whole-study results and caveats: When analyzed later, the rates of TCR association showed variation by HLA locus, with DRB1 the most and HLA-C the fewest.

This clonotype was obtained from a woman aged 18-29 years in good health and CMV-seropositive. V and J are TRBV13 and TRBJ1-6; 8 bases fit TRBD1. The material sequenced was PBMCs. CDR3 residues: CASSLGGTGASPLHF. The CDR3 DNA reads as TGTGCCAGCAGCTTAGGTGGGACAGGTGCTTCACCCCTCCACTTT.